This T cell receptor beta chain is drawn from a study of beta chain features in type 1 diabetes (dated by TCRdb to about 2018). For the study in its entirety: Patients and healthy donors did not differ in mean age, gender distribution, total cell number or subset yield. Across all samples, some 100,000,000 sorted cells were examined, and cell number per subset correlated strongly with RNA yield. Naive and central memory subsets were obtained from all 30 or so donors, but regulatory and stem cell-like memory subsets were isolated from only 8 patients and roughly eight healthy donors. In the study, TCRB repertoires of sorted circulating CD4+ T cell subsets from recently diagnosed type 1 diabetes patients were compared with those of matched healthy donors. Study-wide conclusions, independent of this receptor: A moderate but significant shortening of TCRB CDR3 length was observed in type 1 diabetes patients in all four CD4+ subsets. Because cDNA was sequenced instead of genomic DNA, highly expressing activated cells could be over-represented, though the groups showed no difference in activation or CD3 levels. Shorter templates might have been favored by PCR, but patient and control samples were amplified and corrected together, so both groups would have been affected equally by any skew. HLA sub-analyses involved small numbers of individuals, so any influence of HLA type on TCRB rearrangement remained unresolved. At VDJ recombination sites, patients with type 1 diabetes made fewer insertions and deleted more nucleotides, a pattern implying thymic rearrangement abnormalities. The naive, central memory and regulatory TCRB repertoires appeared to resemble one another more closely among patients than among healthy donors.

Each donor gave one peripheral blood draw, approximately 100 mL on average, collected into heparinised tubes. A BD FACSAria II was used to sort naive, central memory, regulatory and stem cell-like memory CD4+ T cells with a panel that included CD45RO, CCR7, CD25, CD127, CD95 and CD27. A purity above 95% was achieved for all sorted populations. PBMCs were isolated immediately by Lymphoprep density gradient centrifugation and stained directly without culture. To minimize batch effects, samples were stained and sorted in pairs, one healthy donor with one patient per experiment. With regard to this clone: Its antigen has not been determined. The sample holds no much larger clone one base away, and base qualities are not on file.

The CDR3 holds 14 amino acids from the cysteine to the phenylalanine. Of all the DNA, just the CDR3 is kept, 42 bases in frame from base 1. Per the germline V gene (reference sequence), MNHEY is the CDR1 and SMNVEV is the CDR2. The V and J ends are trimmed by 5 bases and 5 bases, leaving 13 bases between them. The entire amount of isolated RNA was reverse transcribed using the High Capacity cDNA Reverse Transcription Kit, so the sequenced TCRB transcripts were expressed ones. Deep immunoSEQ sequencing was performed on naive, central memory and regulatory T cell samples, with an average of around 3.4 million total reads per sample. Sorted cells were lysed in RLT buffer, and RNA was extracted using DNase-treated RNeasy Micro or Mini kits according to cell number. Each cell subset was processed separately to prevent cross-contamination, with patient and healthy donor samples processed together. The immunoSEQ multiplex PCR was used to amplify TCRB sequences from cDNA, yielding 87-bp fragments that span the CDR3 region. The amplicons were sequenced using the Illumina HiSeq platform. Processing in the source paper ran as follows. PCR bias was computationally corrected using synthetic template baselines, reads within Hamming distance 2 were collapsed, and singletons that could not be merged were discarded. Reads were aligned against IMGT to assign V, D and J genes, CDR3 length and insertions or deletions at six rearrangement sites. Clonotype counts were normalized to sorted cell number within each subset before computing true diversity and Gini coefficients with the tcR R package. Repertoire sharing was quantified using the overlap coefficient calculated on TCRB nucleotide sequences. Out-of-frame TCRB sequences from naive cells were analyzed as a proxy for the pre-selection repertoire. TCRdb re-hosts the immuneACCESS table, in-frame sequences only. Its copies lack some clones; in the studies checked, an unresolved V gene accounts for under half of them, and the cause for the rest is not known. V and J calls and clone size are given by that table; D and trimming were obtained from the DNA. Within this sample are roughly 700,000 clones, with roughly 13% of them counted one time only. The top ten constitute about 0.02% of the sample.

Sequencing input: naive CD4+ T cells from blood. The sample's cell subset or site, from its label and the paper: true naive CD4+ T cells. This TCR came from a man between 18 and 35 years old with type 1 diabetes. Rearrangement joined TRBV27 to TRBJ1-5; TRBD1 is a weak D gene call, 5 bases matching. The CDR3 here reads CASSDWQGHQPQHF. Read as DNA, the sequence is TGTGCCAGCAGTGACTGGCAGGGACATCAGCCCCAGCATTTT.